This TCR beta chain originates from a study of shared clonotypes between healthy human individuals. Comment on this clone: The antigen remains undetermined.

This CDR3 region has 15 residues. CDR1 is SGHVS and CDR2 is FNYEAQ in the germline V gene. Trimming pared 5 bases from V and 2 bases from J, leaving 13 bases between. Study observations and caveats: It was expected that sequencing depth would affect clonotype sharing among donors. In several donors, around 4.8% of naive CD4 clonotypes appeared in common.

The assay used deep level. The assay was immunoSEQ multiplex PCR, and TCRdb's table has in-frame clones only and misses some. The top ten hold about 0.37% of the sample, which has approximately 2.1 million clones, roughly 93% seen once. The specimen sequenced was naive CD4+ T cells from PBMCs. Described subset: CD45RA+ positively selected. The gene calls are TRBV7-6 and TRBJ2-1, with D hard to call. The origin of this receptor is a man younger than 30 in good health. Some clones in this sample may be carry-over from other donors' samples. The CDR3 DNA reads as TGTGCCAGCAGCCCAGAGAAGCGTACCTACAATGAGCAGTTCTTC. It is translated as CASSPEKRTYNEQFF.